The clone carrying this TCR beta chain showed up many times. This sample stems from a study of T cells after yellow fever vaccination. This CDR3 region has 16 residues. The germline CDR1 and CDR2 sequences are SGHTA and FQGTGA. Deletions cut 5 bases from V and 1 base from J, with 15 bases between. 5'RACE template switching generated TCR cDNA, adding a universal primer site and UMIs. TCRdb passed the 5' RACE reads through MiXCR, listing each CDR3 protein once. The sample shows more than 300,000 distinct CDR3 sequences, around 4.4% of them seen only once. The sample here was PBMCs, taken 15 days after the yellow fever booster vaccination. This chain connects TRBV7-3 to TRBJ2-1; the D call may be TRBD1 or TRBD2 (5 bases each). The sequence derives from a man aged 18 to 29 who received the YFV17D yellow fever vaccine. CDR3 amino acids: CASSQTGQRSYNEQFF. As DNA, the CDR3 is TGTGCCAGCAGCCAAACGGGGCAGAGATCCTACAATGAGCAGTTCTTC.